This entry lists 4 T cell receptor beta chains sequenced from one sample in a study of T cell repertoires in cytomegalovirus infection. Antigens of these TCRs are unknown. TCRdb fed the reads into MiXCR, producing one record per CDR3 protein. The sample includes around 120,000 distinct CDR3 sequences, approximately 45% of them seen just once. The sample was CD8+ T cells from cultured PBMCs, taken from culture after CMV antigen stimulation. These receptors were taken from a human donor in good health (CMV status not recorded). Some clones in this sample may be carry-over from other donors' samples.

Many counts were recorded for this clonotype. The chain has TRBV19 and TRBJ1-1; the D is unclear. Germline V gene sequence: CDR1 LNHDA, CDR2 SQIVND (reference sequence). Trimming removed 3 bases from V and 1 base from J, with 6 bases in between. This CDR3 has 13 amino acids. This CDR3 reads CASSIDGNTEAFF. The CDR3 region has the DNA TGTGCCAGTAGTATCGACGGGAACACTGAAGCTTTCTTT.

This clonotype came up once. J is TRBJ2-1 and V is TRBV4-1, with 10 bases matching TRBD2. Germline CDR1 MGHRA, CDR2 YSYEKL. The V segment lost 4 bases and the J segment 0 bases; nucleotides outside the gene matches: 6. This CDR3 region has 17 residues. CDR3 protein: CASSLISGGSSYNEQFF. The CDR3, as DNA: TGCGCCAGCAGCCTTATTAGCGGGGGGAGCTCCTACAATGAGCAGTTCTTC.

This chain joins TRBV7-8 and TRBJ2-1, with 10 bases identical to TRBD2. J was trimmed by 7 bases and V by 5 bases; bases with no gene match: 5. This CDR3 contains 14 residues. Germline values: CDR1 SGHVS, CDR2 FQNEAQ. The CDR3 DNA follows: TGTGCCAGCAGCCCCTGGACTAGCGGAAATGAGCAGTTCTTC. Translated, it gives CASSPWTSGNEQFF.

This clonotype turned up a few times. The rearrangement links TRBV4-1 to TRBJ2-7; tentative D call: TRBD1 (5 bases). The CDR3 runs 16 residues. Per germline, CDR1 MGHRA and CDR2 YSYEKL. The V gene lost 0 bases and the J gene lost 0 bases, with 12 bases spanning the gap. CDR3 nucleotides: TGCGCCAGCAGCCAAGACCCCCAGGGCAGCTCCTACGAGCAGTACTTC. Amino acid sequence: CASSQDPQGSSYEQYF.